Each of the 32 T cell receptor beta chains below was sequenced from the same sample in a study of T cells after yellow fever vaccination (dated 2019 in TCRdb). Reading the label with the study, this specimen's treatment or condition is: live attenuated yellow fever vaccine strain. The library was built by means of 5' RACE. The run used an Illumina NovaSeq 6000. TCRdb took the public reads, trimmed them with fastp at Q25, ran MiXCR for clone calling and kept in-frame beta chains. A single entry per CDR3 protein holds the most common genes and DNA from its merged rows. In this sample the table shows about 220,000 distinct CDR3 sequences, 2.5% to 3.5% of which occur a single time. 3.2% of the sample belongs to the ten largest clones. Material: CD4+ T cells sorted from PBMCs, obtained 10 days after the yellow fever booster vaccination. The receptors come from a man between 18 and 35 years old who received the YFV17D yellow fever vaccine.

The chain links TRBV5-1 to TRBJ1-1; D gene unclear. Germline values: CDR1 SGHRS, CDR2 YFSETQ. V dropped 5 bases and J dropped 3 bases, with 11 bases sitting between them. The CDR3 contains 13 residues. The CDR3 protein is CASRPRSDTEAFF. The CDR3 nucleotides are TGCGCCAGCAGGCCGAGGTCGGACACTGAAGCTTTCTTT. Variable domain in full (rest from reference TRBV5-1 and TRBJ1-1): KAGVTQTPRYLIKTRGQQVTLSCSPISGHRSVSWYQQTPGQGLQFLFEYFSETQRNKGNFPGRFSGRQFSNSRSEMNVSTLELGDSALYLCASRPRSDTEAFFGQGTRLTVV.

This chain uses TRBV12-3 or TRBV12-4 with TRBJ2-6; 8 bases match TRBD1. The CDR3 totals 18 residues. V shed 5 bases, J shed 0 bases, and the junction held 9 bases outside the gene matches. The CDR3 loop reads CASSPHGQGTSGANVLTF. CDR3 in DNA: TGTGCCAGCAGTCCCCATGGACAGGGAACCTCTGGGGCCAACGTCCTGACTTTC.

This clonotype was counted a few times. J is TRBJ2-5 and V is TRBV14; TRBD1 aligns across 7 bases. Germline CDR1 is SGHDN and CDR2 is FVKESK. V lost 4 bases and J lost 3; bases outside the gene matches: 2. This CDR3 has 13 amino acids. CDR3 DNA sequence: TGTGCCAGCAGCCGGGGACAGAAAGAGACCCAGTACTTC. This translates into CASSRGQKETQYF.

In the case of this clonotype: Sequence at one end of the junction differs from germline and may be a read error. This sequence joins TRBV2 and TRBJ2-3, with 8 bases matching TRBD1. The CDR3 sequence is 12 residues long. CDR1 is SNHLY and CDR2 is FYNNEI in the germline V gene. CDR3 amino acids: CAGNRGTVTQYF. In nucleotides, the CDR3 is TGTGCCGGGAACAGGGGGACAGTTACGCAGTATTTT.

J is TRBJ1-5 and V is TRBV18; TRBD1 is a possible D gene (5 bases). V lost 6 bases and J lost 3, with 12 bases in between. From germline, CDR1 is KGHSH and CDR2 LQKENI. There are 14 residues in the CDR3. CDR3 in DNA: TGTGCCAGCTCGGATCAGGGAGACAATCAGCCCCAGCATTTT. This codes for CASSDQGDNQPQHF. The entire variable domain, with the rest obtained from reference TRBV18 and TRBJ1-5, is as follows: NAGVMQNPRHLVRRRGQEARLRCSPMKGHSHVYWYRQLPEEGLKFMVYLQKENIIDESGMPKERFSAEFPKEGPSILRIQQVVRGDSAAYFCASSDQGDNQPQHFGDGTRLSIL.

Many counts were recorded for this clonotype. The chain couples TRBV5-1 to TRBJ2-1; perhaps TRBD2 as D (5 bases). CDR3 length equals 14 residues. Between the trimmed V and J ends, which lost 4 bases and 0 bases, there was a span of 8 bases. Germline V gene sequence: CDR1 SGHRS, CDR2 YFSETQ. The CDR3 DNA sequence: TGCGCCAGCAGCCGGGATTCCTCCTACAATGAGCAGTTCTTC. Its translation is CASSRDSSYNEQFF.

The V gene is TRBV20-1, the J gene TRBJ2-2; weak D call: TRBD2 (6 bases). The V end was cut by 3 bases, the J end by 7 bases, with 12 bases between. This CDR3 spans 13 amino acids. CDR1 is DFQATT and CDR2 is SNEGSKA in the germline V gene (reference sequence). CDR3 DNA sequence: TGCAGTGCTAGGACGGGGGATGACGGGGAGCTGTTTTTT. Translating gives CSARTGDDGELFF.

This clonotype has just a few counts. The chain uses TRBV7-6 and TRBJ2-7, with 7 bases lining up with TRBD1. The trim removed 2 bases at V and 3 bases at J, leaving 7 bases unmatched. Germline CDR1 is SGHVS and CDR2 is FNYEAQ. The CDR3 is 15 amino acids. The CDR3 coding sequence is TGTGCCAGCAGCTTACCGGGACAGACCTTCTACGAGCAGTACTTC. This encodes CASSLPGQTFYEQYF.

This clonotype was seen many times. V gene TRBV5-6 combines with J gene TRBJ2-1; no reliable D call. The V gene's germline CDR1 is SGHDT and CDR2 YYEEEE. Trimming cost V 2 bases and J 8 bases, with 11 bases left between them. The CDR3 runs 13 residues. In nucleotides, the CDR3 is TGTGCCAGCAGCTTTCTGGGAAGGGATGAGCAGTTCTTC. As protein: CASSFLGRDEQFF.

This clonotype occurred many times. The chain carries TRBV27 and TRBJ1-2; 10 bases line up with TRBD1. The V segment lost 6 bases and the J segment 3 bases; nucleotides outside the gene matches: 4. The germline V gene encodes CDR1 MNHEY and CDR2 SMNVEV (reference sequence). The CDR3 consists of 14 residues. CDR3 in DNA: TGTGCCAGCAGGGGGACAGGGGTTGACTATGGCTACACCTTC. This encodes CASRGTGVDYGYTF.

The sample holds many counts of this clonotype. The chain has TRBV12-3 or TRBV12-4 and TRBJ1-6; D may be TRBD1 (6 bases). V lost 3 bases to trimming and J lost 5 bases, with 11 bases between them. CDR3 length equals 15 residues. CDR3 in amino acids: CASSFGQGNNSPLHF. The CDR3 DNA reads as TGTGCCAGCAGTTTTGGGCAGGGGAATAATTCACCCCTCCACTTT.

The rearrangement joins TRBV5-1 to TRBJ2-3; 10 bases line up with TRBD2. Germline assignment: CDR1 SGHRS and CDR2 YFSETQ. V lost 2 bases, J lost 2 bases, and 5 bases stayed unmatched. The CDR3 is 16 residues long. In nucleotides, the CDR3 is TGCGCCAGCAGCTTAGGGCTAGCGGGGGTCACAGATACGCAGTATTTT. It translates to CASSLGLAGVTDTQYF.

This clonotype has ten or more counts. This CDR3 reads CASSLAMTGGGYEQYF. In DNA form, the CDR3 reads TGTGCCAGCAGCTTAGCCATGACTGGCGGGGGGTACGAGCAGTACTTC. This chain joins TRBV7-2 and TRBJ2-7; 8 bases map to TRBD2. The CDR3 spans 16 residues. CDR1 is SGHTA, CDR2 FQGNSA, per germline. Trimming removed 0 bases from V and 4 bases from J; junction bases left unmatched: 8.

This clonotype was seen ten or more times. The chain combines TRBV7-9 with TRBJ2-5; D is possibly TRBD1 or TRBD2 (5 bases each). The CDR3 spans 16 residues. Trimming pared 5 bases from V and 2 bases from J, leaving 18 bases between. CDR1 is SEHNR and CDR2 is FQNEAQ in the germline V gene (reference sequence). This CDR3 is CASSRPKGTEQETQYF. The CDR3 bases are TGTGCCAGCAGCCGACCAAAAGGGACGGAGCAAGAGACCCAGTACTTC. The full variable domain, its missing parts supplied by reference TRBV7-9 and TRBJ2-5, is DTGVSQNPRHKITKRGQNVTFRCDPISEHNRLYWYRQTLGQGPEFLTYFQNEAQLEKSRLLSDRFSAERPKGSFSTLEIQRTEQGDSAMYLCASSRPKGTEQETQYFGPGTRLLVL.

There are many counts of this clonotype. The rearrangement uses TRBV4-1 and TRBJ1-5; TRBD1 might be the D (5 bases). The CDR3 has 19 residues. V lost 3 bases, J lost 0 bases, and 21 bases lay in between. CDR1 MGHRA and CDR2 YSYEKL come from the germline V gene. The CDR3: CASSQPGRGKGYSNQPQHF. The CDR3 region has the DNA TGCGCCAGCAGCCAGCCGGGACGCGGGAAGGGCTATAGCAATCAGCCCCAGCATTTT.

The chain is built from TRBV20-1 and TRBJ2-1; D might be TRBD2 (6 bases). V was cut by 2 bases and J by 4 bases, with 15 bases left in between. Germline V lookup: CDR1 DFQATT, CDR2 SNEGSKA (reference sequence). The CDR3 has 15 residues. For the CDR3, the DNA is TGCAGTGCTAGACGGGGGACTTACGGGTACAATGAGCAGTTCTTC. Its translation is CSARRGTYGYNEQFF.

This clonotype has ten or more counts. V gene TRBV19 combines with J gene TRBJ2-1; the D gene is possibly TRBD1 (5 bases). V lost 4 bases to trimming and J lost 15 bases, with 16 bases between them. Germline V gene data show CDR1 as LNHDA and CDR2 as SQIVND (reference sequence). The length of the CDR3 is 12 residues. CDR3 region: CASSNPLGAPFF. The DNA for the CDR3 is TGTGCCAGTAGTAATCCTCTAGGGGCTCCGTTCTTC.

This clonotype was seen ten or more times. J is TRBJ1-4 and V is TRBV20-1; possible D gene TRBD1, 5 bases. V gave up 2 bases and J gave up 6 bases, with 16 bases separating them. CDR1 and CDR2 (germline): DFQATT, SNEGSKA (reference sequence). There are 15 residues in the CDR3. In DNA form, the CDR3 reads TGCAGTGCTAGATCCTGGGGAGGGGAGGATGAAAAACTGTTTTTT. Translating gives CSARSWGGEDEKLFF.

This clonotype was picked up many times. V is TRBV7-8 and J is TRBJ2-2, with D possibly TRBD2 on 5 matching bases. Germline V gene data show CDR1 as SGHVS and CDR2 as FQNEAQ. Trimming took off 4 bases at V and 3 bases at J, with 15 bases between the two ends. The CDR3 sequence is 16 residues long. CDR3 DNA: TGTGCCAGCAGCTACTTAGTTCGGGGTGACACCGGGGAGCTGTTTTTT. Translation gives CASSYLVRGDTGELFF.

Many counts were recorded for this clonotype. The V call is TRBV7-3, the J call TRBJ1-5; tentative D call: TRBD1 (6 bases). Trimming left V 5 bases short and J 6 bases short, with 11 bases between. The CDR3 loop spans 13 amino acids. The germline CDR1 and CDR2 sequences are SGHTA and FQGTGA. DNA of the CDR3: TGTGCCAGCAGCCGAGGGGGGGGTCAGCCCCAGCATTTT. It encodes CASSRGGGQPQHF.

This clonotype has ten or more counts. CDR3 protein: CASSLTTGGPSGANVLTF. CDR3 coding DNA: TGTGCCAGCAGTTTGACGACAGGGGGTCCCTCTGGGGCCAACGTCCTGACTTTC. The chain has TRBV7-9 and TRBJ2-6, with TRBD1 identical over 9 bases. Germline trimming cut 6 bases from V and 0 bases from J; bases unmatched to any gene: 9. This CDR3 is built from 18 residues. CDR1 and CDR2 from the germline V gene are SEHNR and FQNEAQ (reference sequence).

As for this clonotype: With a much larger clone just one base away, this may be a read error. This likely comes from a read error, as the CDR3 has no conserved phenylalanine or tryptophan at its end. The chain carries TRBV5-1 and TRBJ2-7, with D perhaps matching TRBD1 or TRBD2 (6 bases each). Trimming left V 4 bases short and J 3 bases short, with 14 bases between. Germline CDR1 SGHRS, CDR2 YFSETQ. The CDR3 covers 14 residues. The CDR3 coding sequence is TGCGCCAGCAGCGCGGGGACACGGAGCTACGAGCAGTACCTC. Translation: CASSAGTRSYEQYL.

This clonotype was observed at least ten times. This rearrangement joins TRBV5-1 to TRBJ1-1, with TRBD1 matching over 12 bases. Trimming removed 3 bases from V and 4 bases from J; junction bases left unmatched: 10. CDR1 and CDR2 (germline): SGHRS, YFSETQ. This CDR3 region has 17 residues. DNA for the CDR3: TGCGCCAGCAGCTCCCTGGGACAGGGGGCGTCTGGCACTGAAGCTTTCTTT. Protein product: CASSSLGQGASGTEAFF.

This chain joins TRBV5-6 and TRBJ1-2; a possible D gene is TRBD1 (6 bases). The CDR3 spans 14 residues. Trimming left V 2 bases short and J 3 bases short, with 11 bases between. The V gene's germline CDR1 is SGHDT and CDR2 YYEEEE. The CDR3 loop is CASSLLRGDYGYTF. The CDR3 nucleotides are TGTGCCAGCAGCTTATTAAGGGGGGACTATGGCTACACCTTC.

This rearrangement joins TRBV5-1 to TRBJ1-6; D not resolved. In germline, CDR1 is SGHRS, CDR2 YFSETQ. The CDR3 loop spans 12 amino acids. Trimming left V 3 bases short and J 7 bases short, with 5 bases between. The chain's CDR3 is CASSSGNSPLHF. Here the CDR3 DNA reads TGCGCCAGCAGCTCGGGGAATTCACCCCTCCACTTT.

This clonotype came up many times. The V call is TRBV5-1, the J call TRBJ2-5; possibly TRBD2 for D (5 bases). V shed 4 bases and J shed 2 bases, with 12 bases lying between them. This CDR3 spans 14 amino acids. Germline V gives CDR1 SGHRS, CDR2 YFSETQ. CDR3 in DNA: TGCGCCAGCAGCCGCGGACTCCTACAAGAGACCCAGTACTTC. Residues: CASSRGLLQETQYF.

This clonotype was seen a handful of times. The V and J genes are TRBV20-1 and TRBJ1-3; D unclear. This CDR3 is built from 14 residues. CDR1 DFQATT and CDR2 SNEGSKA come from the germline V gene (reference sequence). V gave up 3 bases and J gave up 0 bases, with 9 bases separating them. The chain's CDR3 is CSARRRSSGNTIYF. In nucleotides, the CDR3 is TGCAGTGCTAGGAGGAGGAGCTCTGGAAACACCATATATTTT.

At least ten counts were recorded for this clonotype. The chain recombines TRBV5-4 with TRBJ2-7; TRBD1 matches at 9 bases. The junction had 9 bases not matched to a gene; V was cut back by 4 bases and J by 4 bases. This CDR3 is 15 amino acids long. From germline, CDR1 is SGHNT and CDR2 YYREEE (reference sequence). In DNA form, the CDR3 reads TGTGCCAGCAGCCTACCTGGGACAGGGACATACGAGCAGTACTTC. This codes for CASSLPGTGTYEQYF.

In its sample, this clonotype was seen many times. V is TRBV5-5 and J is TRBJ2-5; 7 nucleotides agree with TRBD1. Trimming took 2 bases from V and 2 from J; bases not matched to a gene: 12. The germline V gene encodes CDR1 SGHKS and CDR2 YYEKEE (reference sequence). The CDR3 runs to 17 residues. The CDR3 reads CASSLSGSPTGQETQYF. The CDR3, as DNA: TGTGCCAGCAGCTTATCGGGTAGCCCGACAGGGCAAGAGACCCAGTACTTC.

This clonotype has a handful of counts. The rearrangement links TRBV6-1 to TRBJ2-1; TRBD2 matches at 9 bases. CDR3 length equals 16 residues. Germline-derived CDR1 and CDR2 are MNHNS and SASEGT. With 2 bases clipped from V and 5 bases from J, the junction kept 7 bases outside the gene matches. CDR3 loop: CASSERRGGINNEQFF. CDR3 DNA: TGTGCCAGCAGTGAACGGCGGGGGGGAATAAACAATGAGCAGTTCTTC.

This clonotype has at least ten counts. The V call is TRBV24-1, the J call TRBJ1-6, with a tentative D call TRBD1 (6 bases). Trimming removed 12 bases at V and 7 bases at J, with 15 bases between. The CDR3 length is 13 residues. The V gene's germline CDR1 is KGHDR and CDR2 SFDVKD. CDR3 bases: TGTGCCGTCATACAGGGTGGAAATTCACCCCTCCACTTT. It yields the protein CAVIQGGNSPLHF.

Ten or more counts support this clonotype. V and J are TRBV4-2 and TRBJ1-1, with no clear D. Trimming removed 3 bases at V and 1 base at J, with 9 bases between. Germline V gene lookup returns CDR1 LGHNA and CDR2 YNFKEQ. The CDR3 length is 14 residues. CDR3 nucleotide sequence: TGTGCCAGCAGCCATTCCACGGCGAACACTGAAGCTTTCTTT. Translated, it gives CASSHSTANTEAFF.